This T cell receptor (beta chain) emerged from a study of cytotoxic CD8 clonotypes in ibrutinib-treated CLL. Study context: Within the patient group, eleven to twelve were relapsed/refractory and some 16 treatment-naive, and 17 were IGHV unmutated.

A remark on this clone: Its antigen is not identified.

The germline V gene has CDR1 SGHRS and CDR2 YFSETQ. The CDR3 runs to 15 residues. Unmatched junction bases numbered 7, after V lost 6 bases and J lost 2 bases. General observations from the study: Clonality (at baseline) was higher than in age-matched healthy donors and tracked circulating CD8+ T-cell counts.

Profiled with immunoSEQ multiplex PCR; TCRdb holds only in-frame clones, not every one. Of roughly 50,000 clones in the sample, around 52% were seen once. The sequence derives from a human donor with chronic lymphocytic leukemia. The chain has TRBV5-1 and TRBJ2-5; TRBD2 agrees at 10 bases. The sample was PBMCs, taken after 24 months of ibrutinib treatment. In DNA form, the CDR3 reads TGCGCCAGCACTACTGGACTAGCGGAACAAGAGACCCAGTACTTC. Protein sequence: CASTTGLAEQETQYF.